Listed below are T cell receptor beta chains from one sample, sequenced in a study of T and B cells in COVID-19 patients. TCRdb redid the calling of the multiplex PCR reads with MiXCR, one entry per CDR3 protein. The table includes 15,000 to 20,000 distinct CDR3 sequences, 30% to 45% detected once. Material: blood. These receptors came from a human donor with active COVID-19. Both conserved end residues are part of each CDR3. The D gene is left open where the match is weak. Expanded clones are given a class, and other clones once, few, many or no size at all.

cdr3_aa cdr3_nt clone_size v_call d_call j_call
CATSRDRPSAGSPLHF TGTGCCACCAGCAGAGATAGGCCATCGGCTGGTTCACCCCTCCACTTT medium-sized TRBV15 . TRBJ1-6
CAISVVGRTNTEAFF TGTGCCATCAGTGTGGTGGGCAGAACGAACACTGAAGCTTTCTTT once TRBV10-3 . TRBJ1-1
CASSLEFPGQGGIEQYF TGCGCCAGCAGCTTGGAATTTCCGGGACAGGGAGGGATCGAGCAGTACTTC . TRBV5-1 TRBD1 TRBJ2-7
CASSLGRNQPQHF TGTGCCAGCAGTTTGGGCAGAAATCAGCCCCAGCATTTT . TRBV27 . TRBJ1-5
CASSRQVGGAAPDTQYF TGTGCCAGCAGCCGACAGGTGGGGGGGGCGGCACCAGATACGCAGTATTTT few TRBV12-3/TRBV12-4 . TRBJ2-3
CASSEADFSTDTQYF TGTGCCAGCAGTGAAGCGGATTTTAGCACAGATACGCAGTATTTT . TRBV6-5 . TRBJ2-3
CASSPQIRGDNEQFF TGCGCCAGCAGCCCCCAGATTAGGGGTGACAATGAGCAGTTCTTC . TRBV5-1 . TRBJ2-1
CASRASNSPLHF TGTGCCAGCAGGGCCTCTAATTCACCCCTCCACTTT few TRBV6-5 . TRBJ1-6
CATIFGSGPLHF TGTGCCACCATATTTGGATCTGGGCCCCTCCACTTT . TRBV28 . TRBJ1-6
CATSTSGGALLPLHF TGTGCCACCAGCACCAGCGGAGGGGCCCTTTTACCCCTCCACTTT . TRBV15 . TRBJ1-6
CASSPGSGNTTYF TGTGCCAGCTCACCAGGGTCTGGAAACACCACATATTTT . TRBV18 . TRBJ1-3
CASSSPRNSDTEAFF TGTGCCAGCAGCTCACCGCGTAATTCGGACACTGAAGCTTTCTTT few TRBV6-5 . TRBJ1-1
CASSLIEGKGTIYF TGTGCCAGCAGTTTGATAGAGGGGAAAGGGACCATATATTTT . TRBV12-3/TRBV12-4 . TRBJ1-3
CASRDQLSNQPQHF TGTGCCAGCAGAGACCAGCTAAGCAATCAGCCCCAGCATTTT few TRBV6-1 . TRBJ1-5
CASSSGLAGGTGELFF TGTGCCAGCAGCAGCGGACTAGCGGGGGGGACCGGGGAGCTGTTTTTT . TRBV7-9 TRBD2 TRBJ2-2
CASSPKTGASYGYTF TGTGCCAGCAGCCCGAAAACAGGGGCATCATATGGCTACACCTTC . TRBV11-1 TRBD1 TRBJ1-2
CSVEDIQGSGYTF TGCAGCGTTGAGGACATACAGGGATCTGGCTACACCTTC medium-sized TRBV29-1 . TRBJ1-2
CASSELVPRDEQFF TGCGCCAGCAGTGAATTGGTGCCACGGGATGAGCAGTTCTTC few TRBV10-1 . TRBJ2-1
CASKTSGGRTDTQYF TGCGCCAGCAAGACTAGCGGGGGTCGCACAGATACGCAGTATTTT . TRBV5-1 TRBD2 TRBJ2-3
CASSRGQGAGETQYF TGTGCCAGTAGTAGGGGACAGGGGGCCGGAGAGACCCAGTACTTC few TRBV19 TRBD1 TRBJ2-5
CASRTSVLLAGDEGYGYTF TGTGCCAGTAGGACATCGGTTTTGTTGGCGGGGGACGAAGGTTATGGCTACACCTTC . TRBV19 . TRBJ1-2
CASSPPGLSPGETQYF TGTGCCAGCTCACCGCCGGGGTTAAGCCCGGGAGAGACCCAGTACTTC . TRBV18 . TRBJ2-5
CARDNYTNSYNEQFF TGTGCCCGTGACAATTATACTAACTCCTACAATGAGCAGTTCTTC . TRBV6-5 . TRBJ2-1
CASSPLPPGTASYEQYF TGTGCCAGCTCACCACTCCCCCCCGGGACAGCGAGCTACGAGCAGTACTTC few TRBV18 TRBD1 TRBJ2-7
CASSYQQGTQYF TGTGCCAGCAGTTACCAGCAGGGTACGCAGTATTTT medium-sized TRBV6-5 . TRBJ2-3
CASKGWDRFEKLFF TGTGCCAGTAAGGGCTGGGACCGGTTTGAAAAACTGTTTTTT medium-sized TRBV19 . TRBJ1-4
CASSPGSNYGYTF TGTGCCAGCAGTCCGGGCTCTAACTATGGCTACACCTTC . TRBV6-5 . TRBJ1-2
CANLLGANTGELFF TGTGCCAACCTCTTGGGGGCCAACACCGGGGAGCTGTTTTTT . TRBV12-3/TRBV12-4 . TRBJ2-2
CASSEARVRRPQGEQYF TGTGCCAGCAGTGAAGCCCGGGTGCGACGACCGCAGGGAGAGCAGTACTTC medium-sized TRBV6-1 . TRBJ2-7
CAIRAGTGALEQYF TGTGCCATCAGAGCCGGGACAGGGGCTCTCGAGCAGTACTTC . TRBV10-3 TRBD1 TRBJ2-7
CASGYGGASYNEQFF TGTGCCAGCGGCTACGGCGGGGCCTCATACAATGAGCAGTTCTTC once TRBV6-2/TRBV6-3 . TRBJ2-1
CATLGGTRHTDTQYF TGTGCCACCCTGGGGGGGACCCGTCACACAGATACGCAGTATTTT once TRBV15 TRBD2 TRBJ2-3
CASSYGGGTAVGLTFDNEQFF TGTGCCAGCAGTTATGGGGGAGGGACTGCAGTCGGTTTGACTTTCGACAATGAGCAGTTCTTC . TRBV6-2/TRBV6-3 TRBD2 TRBJ2-1
CASSFTGTGNRETQYF TGTGCCAGCAGCTTTACCGGGACAGGGAATCGGGAGACCCAGTACTTC . TRBV7-3 TRBD1 TRBJ2-5
CASSPHILLNTEAFF TGTGCCAGCAGTCCACACATACTCCTGAACACTGAAGCTTTCTTT . TRBV6-2/TRBV6-3 . TRBJ1-1
CASSLVGQSTDTQYF TGTGCCAGCAGCTTGGTTGGACAGAGCACAGATACGCAGTATTTT few TRBV13 . TRBJ2-3
CASSYLGEIGHTTNYGYTF TGTGCCAGCAGTTATTTGGGGGAGATCGGTCATACTACTAACTATGGCTACACCTTC few TRBV6-5 . TRBJ1-2
CASSSGGTSKDTQYF TGCGCCAGCAGCTCGGGTGGGACTAGCAAGGATACGCAGTATTTT . TRBV5-1 TRBD2 TRBJ2-3
CASSIGGNQPQHF TGTGCCAGTAGTATAGGAGGTAATCAGCCCCAGCATTTT many TRBV19 . TRBJ1-5
CASSPSETGRTGELFF TGTGCCAGCTCACCTTCAGAAACAGGGCGGACCGGGGAGCTGTTTTTT few TRBV18 . TRBJ2-2
CASSLANNEQFF TGCGCCAGCAGCTTGGCCAACAATGAGCAGTTCTTC . TRBV5-1 . TRBJ2-1
CASSALVAGYNEQFF TGTGCCAGCAGTGCTCTGGTAGCGGGGTACAATGAGCAGTTCTTC few TRBV6-2/TRBV6-3 TRBD2 TRBJ2-1
CASSGQGTAVETQYF TGTGCCAGCAGTGGACAGGGGACAGCTGTAGAGACCCAGTACTTC . TRBV12-3/TRBV12-4 TRBD1 TRBJ2-5
CANSLDPGGQINEQFF TGTGCCAACAGCTTAGATCCGGGGGGGCAGATCAATGAGCAGTTCTTC . TRBV7-2 TRBD2 TRBJ2-1
CASSGDRGPYEQYF TGTGCCAGTAGTGGGGACAGGGGTCCCTACGAGCAGTACTTC medium-sized TRBV19 TRBD1 TRBJ2-7
CASSYPRTGNQPQHF TGTGCCAGCAGTTACCCTAGGACAGGGAATCAGCCCCAGCATTTT few TRBV6-5 TRBD1 TRBJ1-5
CASSLGRRAYNEQFF TGTGCCAGCAGCTTGGGACGGCGGGCCTACAATGAGCAGTTCTTC . TRBV5-4 . TRBJ2-1
CASSAGQISYEQYF TGTGCCAGCAGCGCGGGACAAATCTCCTACGAGCAGTACTTC few TRBV7-2 . TRBJ2-7
CASSLGGGYRGYTF TGTGCCAGCAGCTTAGGTGGGGGGTATCGAGGCTACACCTTC . TRBV13 . TRBJ1-2
CSARDISGGAVETQYF TGCAGTGCTAGAGACATTAGCGGGGGGGCCGTAGAGACCCAGTACTTC . TRBV20-1 TRBD2 TRBJ2-5
CASSYPGSRAYEQYF TGTGCCAGCAGTTACCCGGGGAGTAGGGCCTACGAGCAGTACTTC many TRBV6-2/TRBV6-3 . TRBJ2-7
CASSYDEQGREQYF TGTGCCAGCAGTTACGATGAACAGGGGCGCGAGCAGTACTTC few TRBV6-5 TRBD1 TRBJ2-7
CASSDVGASVYEQYF TGTGCCAGCAGTGATGTGGGGGCTAGCGTGTACGAGCAGTACTTC . TRBV2 . TRBJ2-7
CASSLSSASGGGDTQYF TGTGCCAGCAGTTTAAGCAGCGCTAGCGGGGGTGGAGATACGCAGTATTTT once TRBV27 TRBD2 TRBJ2-3
CASSLDGVGQPQHF TGCGCCAGCAGCTTGGACGGGGTAGGGCAGCCCCAGCATTTT once TRBV5-1 . TRBJ1-5